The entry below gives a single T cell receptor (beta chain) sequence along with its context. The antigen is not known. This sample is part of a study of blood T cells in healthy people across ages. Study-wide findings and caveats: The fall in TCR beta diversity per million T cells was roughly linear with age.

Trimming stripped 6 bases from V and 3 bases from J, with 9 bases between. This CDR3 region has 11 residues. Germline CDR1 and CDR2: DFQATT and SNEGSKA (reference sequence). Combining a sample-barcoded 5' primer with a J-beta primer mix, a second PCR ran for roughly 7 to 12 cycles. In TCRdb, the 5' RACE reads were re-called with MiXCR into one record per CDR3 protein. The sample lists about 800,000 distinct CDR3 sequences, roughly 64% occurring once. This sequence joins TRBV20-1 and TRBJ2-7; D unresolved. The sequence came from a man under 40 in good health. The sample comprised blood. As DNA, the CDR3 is TGCAGTGCCAGACGCCTCTACGAGCAGTACTTC. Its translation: CSARRLYEQYF.